These 31 T cell receptor beta chains were sequenced from one sample in a study of cytomegalovirus exposure and HLA in healthy donors. Generated by immunoSEQ multiplex PCR, the TCRdb table keeps only in-frame clones and is missing some. The top ten hold about 9.3% of the sample, which has about 160,000 clones, roughly 90% seen once. The specimen sequenced was PBMCs. The receptors originated from a woman between 18 and 29 years old in good health and CMV-seropositive.

The V call is TRBV13, the J call TRBJ1-1; D possibly corresponds to TRBD1 (6 bases). The V and J ends lost 5 bases and 4 bases respectively, with 23 bases between them. CDR3 size: 17 residues. Germline V gene sequence: CDR1 PRHDT, CDR2 FYEKMQ (reference sequence). DNA for the CDR3: TGTGCCAGCAGCCCGCTCGCCCACAGGGAAGGGGTCACTGAAGCTTTCTTT. Translation: CASSPLAHREGVTEAFF.

The CDR3 region has the DNA TGTGCCAGCAGCGTAGATCGAGCGGGACGCACAGATACGCAGTATTTT. This encodes CASSVDRAGRTDTQYF. V and J are TRBV9 and TRBJ2-3; the match to TRBD2 covers 7 bases. The V gene end was trimmed by 0 bases and the J gene end by 1 base; junction bases not matched to a gene: 5. CDR1 and CDR2 (germline): SGDLS, YYNGEE. CDR3 length: 16 residues.

The chain links TRBV7-2 to TRBJ2-7, with a possible D match to TRBD2 (7 bases). The CDR3 has 15 residues. Trimming left V 8 bases short and J 5 bases short, with 22 bases between. The germline CDR1 and CDR2 sequences are SGHTA and FQGNSA. The CDR3 region has the DNA TGTGCCAGCGGCCAACCCGCGGGGGCTAAAAACGAGCAGTACTTC. It codes for CASGQPAGAKNEQYF.

This chain joins TRBV7-9 and TRBJ2-7, with D possibly TRBD2 on 6 matching bases. Between the trimmed V and J ends, which lost 1 base and 7 bases, there was a span of 17 bases. CDR3 length: 15 amino acids. CDR1 and CDR2 from the germline V gene are SEHNR and FQNEAQ (reference sequence). The CDR3 DNA sequence: TGTGCCAGCAGCTTAGGGATAGCGGCCTCTACTGAGCAGTACTTC. It encodes CASSLGIAASTEQYF.

The rearrangement uses TRBV4-1 and TRBJ2-5, with a weak D call TRBD2 (6 bases). Germline CDR1 is MGHRA and CDR2 is YSYEKL. V was shortened by 4 bases and J by 14 bases, with 17 bases between the two germline ends. The CDR3 spans 12 residues. As DNA, the CDR3 is TGCGCCAGCAGCCCCATATTAGGGACTCCATACTTC. Amino acids: CASSPILGTPYF.

J is TRBJ1-3 and V is TRBV14; 7 bases match TRBD1. Trimming cost V 6 bases and J 1 base; bases outside gene matches: 6. Looked up from germline, CDR1 is SGHDN and CDR2 is FVKESK. This CDR3 contains 15 residues. CDR3 DNA sequence: TGTGCCAGCAGGAACACAGGGGATTCTGGAAACACCATATATTTT. This sequence encodes CASRNTGDSGNTIYF.

The rearrangement links TRBV4-1 to TRBJ2-7; D uncertain. The V end lost 1 base, the J end lost 0 bases, and 13 bases lay between the germline ends. The CDR3 spans 16 residues. The germline V gene has CDR1 MGHRA and CDR2 YSYEKL. CDR3 bases: TGCGCCAGCAGCCAAGGCGCCGCAGGCAACTCCTACGAGCAGTACTTC. It codes for CASSQGAAGNSYEQYF.

This chain joins TRBV9 and TRBJ1-3, with D possibly matching TRBD1 (6 bases). The ends were cut back, 2 bases at V and 0 bases at J, with 12 bases in the middle. The germline V gene has CDR1 SGDLS and CDR2 YYNGEE. The CDR3 loop spans 16 amino acids. The CDR3 region is CASSVTGQLSGNTIYF. The CDR3, as DNA: TGTGCCAGCAGCGTTACCGGACAGCTCTCTGGAAACACCATATATTTT. Together with reference TRBV9 and TRBJ1-3, the CDR3 gives the full variable domain: DSGVTQTPKHLITATGQRVTLRCSPRSGDLSVYWYQQSLDQGLQFLIQYYNGEERAKGNILERFSAQQFPDLHSELNLSSLELGDSALYFCASSVTGQLSGNTIYFGEGSWLTVV.

The genes are TRBV19 and TRBJ2-1; 7 bases align to TRBD2. This CDR3 region has 16 residues. Per germline, CDR1 LNHDA and CDR2 SQIVND (reference sequence). Trimming removed 5 bases from V and 0 bases from J; junction bases left unmatched: 7. CDR3 in amino acids: CASSGLAGVSYNEQFF. As DNA, the CDR3 is TGTGCCAGTAGTGGTCTGGCGGGAGTCTCCTACAATGAGCAGTTCTTC.

The chain couples TRBV19 to TRBJ1-5; a weak D match, TRBD1 (6 bases). The CDR3 contains 12 residues. Germline assignment: CDR1 LNHDA and CDR2 SQIVND (reference sequence). Trimming took 10 bases from V and 6 from J, leaving 13 bases between them. In DNA form, the CDR3 reads TGTGCCACAGGGGACGATCCTCAGCCCCAGCATTTT. Translating it yields CATGDDPQPQHF.

The rearrangement uses TRBV19 and TRBJ2-3; 8 nucleotides align to TRBD2. The CDR3 has 16 residues. Per germline, CDR1 LNHDA and CDR2 SQIVND (reference sequence). The V gene end was trimmed by 4 bases and the J gene end by 4 bases; junction bases not matched to a gene: 10. CDR3 sequence reads: CASSNEPGLGSDTQYF. As DNA, the CDR3 is TGTGCCAGTAGTAACGAACCGGGACTAGGGTCAGATACGCAGTATTTT.

J is TRBJ2-3 and V is TRBV30; 9 bases match TRBD2. The germline CDR1 and CDR2 sequences are GTSNPN and SVGIG (reference sequence). Germline trimming cut 8 bases from V and 5 bases from J; bases unmatched to any gene: 17. This CDR3 is built from 16 residues. CDR3 loop: CASGGGGAGGVDTQYF. CDR3 sequence (DNA): TGTGCCAGCGGTGGGGGGGGAGCGGGAGGAGTAGATACGCAGTATTTT. Variable domain in full (rest from reference TRBV30 and TRBJ2-3): SQTIHQWPATLVQPVGSPLSLECTVEGTSNPNLYWYRQAAGRGLQLLFYSVGIGQISSEVPQNLSASRPQDRQFILSSKKLLLSDSGFYLCASGGGGAGGVDTQYFGPGTRLTVL.

The chain links TRBV18 to TRBJ2-1, with 9 bases that match TRBD2. The germline CDR1 and CDR2 sequences are KGHSH and LQKENI. The CDR3 runs 16 residues. After removal of 0 bases from V and 10 bases from J, the junction contained 10 bases not matched to a gene. CDR3 coding DNA: TGTGCCAGCTCACCACCGGGGCTAGCGGGATCTGGGGAGCAGTTCTTC. Encoded protein: CASSPPGLAGSGEQFF.

The CDR3 here is CSVTSLTGYNEQFF. The CDR3 DNA follows: TGCAGCGTCACGTCTCTTACAGGGTACAATGAGCAGTTCTTC. The chain couples TRBV29-1 to TRBJ2-1; D is possibly TRBD1 (6 bases). This CDR3 region has 14 residues. The germline gives CDR1 SQVTM, CDR2 ANQGSEA. V lost 6 bases and J lost 4, with 16 bases in between.

The chain uses TRBV2 and TRBJ2-5; perhaps TRBD2 as D (7 bases). Germline V gene lookup returns CDR1 SNHLY and CDR2 FYNNEI. The CDR3 spans 15 residues. V lost 3 bases to trimming and J lost 5 bases, with 16 bases between them. The CDR3 loop is CASSDRGGSWETQYF. DNA of the CDR3: TGTGCCAGCAGTGATCGCGGGGGCTCTTGGGAGACCCAGTACTTC.

The gene calls are TRBV7-9 and TRBJ2-5, with 11 bases fitting TRBD2. CDR1 SEHNR and CDR2 FQNEAQ come from the germline V gene (reference sequence). J was trimmed by 14 bases and V by 6 bases; bases with no gene match: 8. CDR3 length equals 12 residues. The CDR3 protein is CASSFTLAGVYF. CDR3 bases: TGTGCCAGCAGTTTTACACTAGCGGGAGTATACTTC.

CDR3 sequence: CAINGRTGAEAFF. Written as DNA, the CDR3 is TGTGCCATCAATGGCCGGACAGGGGCAGAAGCTTTCTTT. The V call is TRBV10-3, the J call TRBJ1-1, with 9 bases lining up with TRBD1. Germline V gene lookup returns CDR1 ENHRY and CDR2 SYGVKD. The length of the CDR3 is 13 residues. J lost 8 bases, V lost 7 bases, and 8 bases had no gene match.

As regards this clone: The identical CDR3 is also encoded by other nucleotide sequences in the sample. The chain employs TRBV7-2 and TRBJ2-7; TRBD2 matches at 10 bases. CDR1 is SGHTA and CDR2 is FQGNSA in the germline V gene. The CDR3 length is 15 residues. The J segment lost 1 base and the V segment lost 5 bases, leaving 5 bases of the junction unmatched. CDR3 nucleotide sequence: TGTGCCAGCAGCCCCGGACTAGCGGCTTCCTACGAGCAGTACTTC. This encodes CASSPGLAASYEQYF.

V is TRBV4-1 and J is TRBJ2-1; D is unresolved. The CDR3 runs 14 residues. Trimming pared 2 bases from V and 8 bases from J, leaving 13 bases between. Germline V gives CDR1 MGHRA, CDR2 YSYEKL. The CDR3 coding sequence is TGCGCCAGCAGCCAACTGGGCCCTTCAGATGAGCAGTTCTTC. Amino acid sequence: CASSQLGPSDEQFF.

Only a few counts were recorded for this clone. This chain links TRBV5-1 with TRBJ1-3, with D possibly matching TRBD1 (5 bases). This CDR3 contains 14 residues. Germline loops: CDR1 SGHRS, CDR2 YFSETQ. Between the trimmed V and J ends, which lost 0 bases and 4 bases, there was a span of 8 bases. This CDR3 reads CASSLEGRGNTIYF. CDR3 DNA: TGCGCCAGCAGCTTGGAGGGGAGGGGAAACACCATATATTTT.

The V and J genes are TRBV11-2 and TRBJ2-6; D may be TRBD1 (6 bases). V dropped 6 bases and J dropped 1 base, with 22 bases sitting between them. Germline V lookup: CDR1 SGHAT, CDR2 FQNNGV. The CDR3 extends over 19 amino acids. For the CDR3, the DNA is TGTGCCAGCAGACCTGTGTTCCGGACAGCCCTATCTGGGGCCAACGTCCTGACTTTC. The encoded protein is CASRPVFRTALSGANVLTF.

The rearrangement joins TRBV9 to TRBJ2-3; D remains unclear. Trimming left V 0 bases short and J 2 bases short, with 7 bases between. This CDR3 comprises 14 residues. Germline values: CDR1 SGDLS, CDR2 YYNGEE. The CDR3 nucleotides read TGTGCCAGCAGCGTAGTTGCGAACACAGATACGCAGTATTTT. It encodes CASSVVANTDTQYF.

J is TRBJ2-7 and V is TRBV4-2; 11 bases map to TRBD2. V lost 1 base to trimming and J lost 7 bases; unmatched junction nucleotides: 6. The CDR3 has 15 amino acids. Germline CDR1 and CDR2: LGHNA and YNFKEQ. CDR3 region: CASSQGTSGSDEQYF. The CDR3 DNA reads as TGTGCCAGCAGCCAAGGAACTAGCGGGAGTGATGAGCAGTACTTC.

The rearrangement uses TRBV5-5 and TRBJ2-4; D is undetermined. Germline V gene lookup returns CDR1 SGHKS and CDR2 YYEKEE (reference sequence). The CDR3 spans 14 residues. Trimming took off 1 base at V and 0 bases at J, with 5 bases between the two ends. This CDR3 is CASSLRVAKNIQYF. The CDR3 nucleotides read TGTGCCAGCAGCTTGCGGGTAGCCAAAAACATTCAGTACTTC.

J is TRBJ2-7 and V is TRBV28, with D perhaps matching TRBD1 (6 bases). Trimming took 5 bases from V and 4 from J, leaving 15 bases between them. From germline, CDR1 is MDHEN and CDR2 SYDVKM. CDR3 length: 14 amino acids. The CDR3 loop reads CASSLWRTAYEQYF. The CDR3 coding sequence is TGTGCCAGCAGTCTCTGGCGGACAGCGTACGAGCAGTACTTC.

The chain combines TRBV7-9 with TRBJ1-2; 7 positions match TRBD1. The CDR3 contains 13 residues. Germline loops: CDR1 SEHNR, CDR2 FQNEAQ (reference sequence). The V segment lost 5 bases and the J segment 3 bases; nucleotides outside the gene matches: 3. The CDR3 nucleotides read TGTGCCAGCAGCCGAACAGGGGACTATGGCTACACCTTC. Translation: CASSRTGDYGYTF.

V and J are TRBV5-4 and TRBJ2-3; 7 bases are a match to TRBD2. The germline V gene has CDR1 SGHNT and CDR2 YYREEE (reference sequence). J gave up 3 bases and V 4 bases, and 5 bases lay outside the gene matches. The CDR3 spans 14 residues. The CDR3 loop reads CASSPGAGTDTQYF. The CDR3 DNA reads as TGTGCCAGCAGCCCCGGAGCGGGAACAGATACGCAGTATTTT.

J is TRBJ2-7 and V is TRBV18; TRBD2 matches at 13 bases. Trimming cost V 6 bases and J 4 bases; bases outside gene matches: 6. The germline CDR1 and CDR2 sequences are KGHSH and LQKENI. The CDR3 contains 15 residues. CDR3 sequence reads: CASSPQGLAGYEQYF. The CDR3 bases are TGTGCCAGCTCTCCCCAGGGACTAGCGGGGTACGAGCAGTACTTC.

The chain recombines TRBV2 with TRBJ2-3; 8 bases fit TRBD2. CDR1 and CDR2 from the germline V gene are SNHLY and FYNNEI. V lost 2 bases and J lost 2; bases outside the gene matches: 18. This CDR3 is built from 20 residues. CDR3 sequence: CASSEWDPPGSGAITDTQYF. The CDR3 bases are TGTGCCAGCAGTGAATGGGATCCACCCGGTAGCGGGGCTATCACAGATACGCAGTATTTT.

The V and J genes are TRBV7-8 and TRBJ1-5; 7 bases are shared with TRBD1. Germline assignment: CDR1 SGHVS and CDR2 FQNEAQ. The CDR3 totals 18 residues. V gave up 5 bases and J gave up 4 bases; unmatched junction bases: 17. The DNA for the CDR3 is TGTGCCAGCAGCCGCTTAAGCCCTCGACAGGGTTTTAATCAGCCCCAGCATTTT. It is translated as CASSRLSPRQGFNQPQHF.

The rearrangement joins TRBV9 to TRBJ2-5, with a possible D match to TRBD1 (5 bases). Germline loops: CDR1 SGDLS, CDR2 YYNGEE. Between the trimmed V and J ends, which lost 0 bases and 1 base, there was a span of 7 bases. This CDR3 contains 14 residues. In DNA, the CDR3 is TGTGCCAGCAGCGTAGAAGGGGTCCAAGAGACCCAGTACTTC. Protein product: CASSVEGVQETQYF.